Each of the 24 T cell receptor beta chains below was sequenced from the same sample in a study of molecular identifiers for immune sequencing clone quantification. TCRdb re-analysed the PCR reads in MiXCR, keeping a single row per CDR3 protein. The sample has 15,000 to 20,000 distinct CDR3 sequences, about 21% seen once. The sequencing sample was made of naive CD8+ T cells from blood, with Jurkat cell RNA spiked in. The subset was: FACS-sorted CD8+CD4-CCR7+CD45RA+ naive T cells. All receptors derive from a human donor in good health. Some libraries in this study had Jurkat cell RNA spiked in.

This clonotype was counted ten times or more. The chain links TRBV9 to TRBJ1-3, with D uncertain. V lost 0 bases and J 4 bases, leaving 8 bases between the germline ends. Per germline, CDR1 SGDLS and CDR2 YYNGEE. The CDR3 spans 14 residues. The CDR3: CASSVGGDGNTIYF. In nucleotides, the CDR3 is TGTGCCAGCAGCGTAGGGGGAGACGGAAACACCATATATTTT. Full variable domain (remainder filled in from reference TRBV9 and TRBJ1-3): DSGVTQTPKHLITATGQRVTLRCSPRSGDLSVYWYQQSLDQGLQFLIQYYNGEERAKGNILERFSAQQFPDLHSELNLSSLELGDSALYFCASSVGGDGNTIYFGEGSWLTVV.

There are many counts of this clonotype. The gene calls are TRBV4-2 and TRBJ1-5; D gene unclear. Germline values: CDR1 LGHNA, CDR2 YNFKEQ. The length of the CDR3 is 14 residues. Trimming pared 1 base from V and 7 bases from J, leaving 11 bases between. The CDR3 region is CASSQVGGNQPQHF. The CDR3 DNA reads TGTGCCAGCAGCCAAGTGGGCGGAAACCAGCCCCAGCATTTT.

This clonotype was detected ten times or more. J is TRBJ2-5 and V is TRBV13; possibly TRBD2 for D (6 bases). The CDR3 has 13 amino acids. CDR1 is PRHDT, CDR2 FYEKMQ, per germline (reference sequence). V was cut by 4 bases and J by 3 bases, with 9 bases left in between. CDR3 region: CASSSTGEETQYF. For the CDR3, the DNA is TGTGCCAGCAGCTCTACGGGGGAAGAGACCCAGTACTTC.

This clonotype was seen ten or more times. The chain has TRBV6-2 or TRBV6-3 and TRBJ2-7, with D tentatively TRBD2 (5 bases). The CDR3 is 12 residues long. Germline V gene sequence: CDR1 MNHEY, CDR2 SVGEGT. Trimming stripped 5 bases from V and 3 bases from J, with 8 bases between. The CDR3 DNA follows: TGTGCCAGCAGTGGCGACTACTACGAGCAGTACTTC. Its translation is CASSGDYYEQYF.

The DNA of the CDR3 is TGTGCCAGTAGTATGGCTAGCGACAATGAGCAGTTCTTC. The encoded protein is CASSMASDNEQFF. The V and J genes are TRBV19 and TRBJ2-1, with D possibly TRBD2 on 6 matching bases. The ends were cut back, 3 bases at V and 5 bases at J, with 8 bases in the middle. CDR3 length: 13 amino acids. The germline gives CDR1 LNHDA, CDR2 SQIVND (reference sequence). Full variable domain (remainder filled in from reference TRBV19 and TRBJ2-1): DGGITQSPKYLFRKEGQNVTLSCEQNLNHDAMYWYRQDPGQGLRLIYYSQIVNDFQKGDIAEGYSVSREKKESFPLTVTSAQKNPTAFYLCASSMASDNEQFFGPGTRLTVL.

By share of the sample, this clonotype is medium-sized. The chain recombines TRBV7-3 with TRBJ2-1; possibly TRBD1 or TRBD2 for D (6 bases each). The CDR3 has 13 residues. Germline loops: CDR1 SGHTA, CDR2 FQGTGA. Trimming left V 5 bases short and J 8 bases short, with 13 bases between. The CDR3 loop reads CASSRLGGDEQFF. CDR3 DNA: TGTGCCAGCAGCCGGCTGGGGGGCGATGAGCAGTTCTTC.

The rearrangement uses TRBV2 and TRBJ2-1; D is tentatively TRBD1 or TRBD2 (5 bases each). This CDR3 region has 14 residues. Trimming took off 4 bases at V and 9 bases at J, with 16 bases between the two ends. Germline loops: CDR1 SNHLY, CDR2 FYNNEI. The CDR3 bases are TGTGCCAGCAGTGTGGGACCGAGGTTACCTGAGCAGTTCTTC. Its translation: CASSVGPRLPEQFF.

This clonotype was seen many times. The chain links TRBV4-2 to TRBJ1-3; no clear D. V lost 0 bases and J 0 bases, leaving 9 bases between the germline ends. Per germline, CDR1 LGHNA and CDR2 YNFKEQ. The length of the CDR3 is 16 residues. CDR3 DNA sequence: TGTGCCAGCAGCCAAGAGGGCCTGAACTCTGGAAACACCATATATTTT. This gives the protein CASSQEGLNSGNTIYF.

There are a few counts of this clonotype. The V gene is TRBV4-3, the J gene TRBJ2-7; a weak D match, TRBD2 (5 bases). There are 14 residues in the CDR3. V was trimmed by 4 bases and J by 9 bases, leaving 19 bases between them. Per germline, CDR1 LGHNA and CDR2 YSLEER. The CDR3 nucleotides are TGCGCCAGCAGCCCGGGGTCAAATACTCAGTGGCAGTACTTC. This sequence encodes CASSPGSNTQWQYF.

The sample holds one count of this clonotype. J is TRBJ2-1 and V is TRBV6-2 or TRBV6-3; tentatively, D is TRBD2 (5 bases). Germline V gene sequence: CDR1 MNHEY, CDR2 SVGEGT. The CDR3 runs to 16 residues. Trimming stripped 2 bases from V and 6 bases from J, with 17 bases between. The CDR3 DNA sequence: TGTGCCAGCAGTTACAATAGACGGGTGGGAGTCAATGAGCAGTTCTTC. It codes for CASSYNRRVGVNEQFF.

This clonotype rates as medium-sized. The rearrangement joins TRBV27 to TRBJ2-5; D is perhaps TRBD1 (6 bases). Trimming cost V 5 bases and J 0 bases, with 13 bases left between them. Per germline, CDR1 MNHEY and CDR2 SMNVEV (reference sequence). This CDR3 is built from 15 residues. Written as DNA, the CDR3 is TGTGCCAGCAGTCTCTTCGGGACATACCAAGAGACCCAGTACTTC. It codes for CASSLFGTYQETQYF.

In regard to this clonotype: The germline gene is not matched at one end of the junction; a read error may be the cause. The CDR3 is CASTDRRDQPQHF. In nucleotides, the CDR3 is TGTGCCTCCACCGACAGGAGGGACCAGCCCCAGCATTTC. The genes are TRBV6-2 or TRBV6-3 and TRBJ1-5; possible D gene TRBD1, 6 bases. The CDR3 has 13 residues. Germline assignment: CDR1 MNHEY and CDR2 SVGEGT.

This clonotype was counted between two and nine times. V and J are TRBV6-2 or TRBV6-3 and TRBJ2-5; 8 positions match TRBD1. The V gene end was trimmed by 4 bases and the J gene end by 5 bases; junction bases not matched to a gene: 12. The CDR3 consists of 16 residues. Germline CDR1 is MNHEY and CDR2 is SVGEGT. As DNA, the CDR3 is TGTGCCAGCAGTTTCCCACGGACAGGGTCGGGGGAGACCCAGTACTTC. This sequence encodes CASSFPRTGSGETQYF.

The V call is TRBV27, the J call TRBJ2-5; D is possibly TRBD1 (5 bases). CDR3 size: 13 residues. Germline CDR1 and CDR2: MNHEY and SMNVEV (reference sequence). Deletions cut 6 bases from V and 4 bases from J, with 12 bases between. This CDR3 is CASRQPGSETQYF. Here the CDR3 DNA reads TGTGCCAGCAGACAACCAGGGTCAGAGACCCAGTACTTC.

This clonotype was counted ten times or more. The CDR3 coding sequence is TGCAGCGTTGAGGTACAGGGTAGGGTTGCAGATACGCAGTATTTT. This encodes CSVEVQGRVADTQYF. The rearrangement links TRBV29-1 to TRBJ2-3; D might be TRBD1 (6 bases). The V gene's germline CDR1 is SQVTM and CDR2 ANQGSEA. V was pared by 3 bases and J by 4 bases, with 17 bases between. The CDR3 contains 15 residues.

The V and J genes are TRBV14 and TRBJ2-5; 9 bases map to TRBD1. The CDR3 is 14 amino acids. In germline, CDR1 is SGHDN, CDR2 FVKESK. Trimming removed 4 bases from V and 2 bases from J; junction bases left unmatched: 2. Written as DNA, the CDR3 is TGTGCCAGCAGCCGGGACAGGGCGCAAGAGACCCAGTACTTC. It encodes CASSRDRAQETQYF.

The chain employs TRBV9 and TRBJ2-4, with 8 bases that match TRBD2. Germline V gene data show CDR1 as SGDLS and CDR2 as YYNGEE. With 0 bases clipped from V and 3 bases from J, the junction kept 8 bases outside the gene matches. The CDR3 runs 17 residues. CDR3 DNA: TGTGCCAGCAGCGTAGGCCCAGCGGGAGTGGGCAAAAACATTCAGTACTTC. Amino acids: CASSVGPAGVGKNIQYF.

This clonotype is classed as medium-sized (0.01 to 0.1%). The CDR3 DNA reads as TGCGCCAGCAGCCAAGATGTGACAGGGGGGGGTTCACCCCTCCACTTT. This codes for CASSQDVTGGGSPLHF. The chain recombines TRBV4-3 with TRBJ1-6, with TRBD1 identical over 9 bases. The germline V gene encodes CDR1 LGHNA and CDR2 YSLEER. V lost 0 bases to trimming and J lost 9 bases; unmatched junction nucleotides: 6. This CDR3 has 16 residues.

The table lists this clonotype with a few counts. V and J are TRBV20-1 and TRBJ2-5; the D gene could be TRBD1 or TRBD2 (5 bases each). The length of the CDR3 is 14 residues. Germline V gene sequence: CDR1 DFQATT, CDR2 SNEGSKA (reference sequence). The V end was cut by 0 bases, the J end by 5 bases, with 13 bases between. CDR3 in amino acids: CSARDRWGLETQYF. The CDR3 DNA follows: TGCAGTGCTAGAGATCGCTGGGGGTTGGAGACCCAGTACTTC.

This clonotype is deemed medium-sized. This CDR3 reads CASSQDGLAGQETQYF. For the CDR3, the DNA is TGCGCCAGCAGCCAAGATGGGCTAGCGGGACAAGAGACCCAGTACTTC. The V call is TRBV4-3, the J call TRBJ2-5, with 9 nucleotides matching TRBD2. V lost 0 bases to trimming and J lost 2 bases; unmatched junction nucleotides: 4. The CDR3 length is 16 residues. Germline assignment: CDR1 LGHNA and CDR2 YSLEER.

This clonotype was counted at least ten times. The chain uses TRBV19 and TRBJ2-1; 9 bases line up with TRBD2. Germline loops: CDR1 LNHDA, CDR2 SQIVND (reference sequence). After removal of 6 bases from V and 4 bases from J, the junction contained 13 bases not matched to a gene. The CDR3 is 17 residues long. CDR3 DNA: TGTGCCAGTAGCTTCGGGACTAGCCCCAACCCTTACAATGAGCAGTTCTTC. It codes for CASSFGTSPNPYNEQFF.

This clonotype was seen ten or more times. The chain has TRBV7-2 and TRBJ2-1; no clear D gene. V was cut by 3 bases and J by 3 bases, with 9 bases left in between. This CDR3 contains 14 residues. Per the germline V gene, CDR1 is SGHTA and CDR2 is FQGNSA. CDR3 amino acids: CASSFVPFYNEQFF. In nucleotides, the CDR3 is TGTGCCAGCAGCTTTGTTCCCTTCTACAATGAGCAGTTCTTC.

The chain links TRBV4-3 to TRBJ2-1; possible D gene TRBD1, 6 bases. The V gene's germline CDR1 is LGHNA and CDR2 YSLEER. CDR3 length: 15 residues. The V gene lost 4 bases and the J gene lost 2 bases, with 12 bases spanning the gap. CDR3 protein: CASSRKQGAYNEQFF. CDR3 coding DNA: TGCGCCAGCAGCCGAAAACAGGGCGCCTACAATGAGCAGTTCTTC.

This clonotype has a count of ten or more. The rearrangement joins TRBV29-1 to TRBJ2-3; no clear D gene. The CDR3 extends over 15 amino acids. The V and J ends lost 6 bases and 2 bases respectively, with 18 bases between them. Germline CDR1 SQVTM, CDR2 ANQGSEA. This CDR3 reads CSVPRHSRITDTQYF. The CDR3, as DNA: TGCAGCGTGCCTCGGCACTCAAGGATCACAGATACGCAGTATTTT.